This TCR beta chain was obtained from a study of identical twins. CDR1 and CDR2 (germline): SEHNR, FQNEAQ (reference sequence). This CDR3 is built from 16 residues. This clonotype has only a few counts. Its antigen remains unknown. The junction and the germline gene differ at one end; a read error may be behind it. Notes on the study in general: Twin pairs had excess sharing that was weaker in beta out-of-frame sequences.

TCRdb processed the 5' RACE reads anew with MiXCR; each CDR3 protein has one entry. The sample carries about 720,000 distinct CDR3 sequences, about 20% recorded once. These same records also appear under a second study, on T cells expressing NK-cell markers.

Sequenced material: PBMCs. This TCR was recovered from a woman between 18 and 29 years old in good health. This sequence joins TRBV7-9 and TRBJ2-7; D not resolved. The CDR3 bases are TGTGCCAGCAGCTTAGATCTGGCTCACCAACCCTATGAGCAGTACTTC. As protein: CASSLDLAHQPYEQYF.